This section outlines one T cell receptor (beta chain) sequence together with its context. The data are from a study of blood T cell repertoires in COVID-19. TCRdb's copy holds only in-frame clones and misses some; the assay was immunoSEQ multiplex PCR. This sample has 44,000 or so clones, with roughly nine tenths found just once. The germline CDR1 and CDR2 sequences are SGHDT and YYEEEE. Trimming at V came to 7 bases and at J to 0 bases, leaving 11 bases not matched to a gene. There are 16 residues in the CDR3. The sequence was obtained from a human donor in a cohort sampled during active COVID-19. Sequences were obtained from peripheral blood. The V and J genes are TRBV5-6 and TRBJ2-3; 7 bases fit TRBD2. The CDR3 bases are TGTGCCAGCGGCCAGCGGGACGGAACTAGCACAGATACGCAGTATTTT. This translates into CASGQRDGTSTDTQYF.